These 14 T cell receptor beta chains were sequenced from one sample in a study of cytomegalovirus exposure and HLA in healthy donors. 13 Jbeta primers and 60 Vbeta primers were used for the PCR. Method: immunoSEQ multiplex PCR; TCRdb's copy keeps in-frame clones and lacks some. The table lists about 200,000 clones, about 75% of them singletons. Specimen: PBMCs. These receptors originate from a male donor in good health and CMV-seronegative.

This clone was observed a single time. The rearrangement links TRBV29-1 to TRBJ1-2; 7 positions agree with TRBD1. CDR3 length: 12 amino acids. Germline V CDR1 and CDR2: SQVTM, ANQGSEA. V was pared by 4 bases and J by 4 bases, with 3 bases of the junction left unmatched. The chain's CDR3 is CSVVTGAYGYTF. The DNA of the CDR3 is TGCAGCGTTGTAACAGGGGCCTATGGCTACACCTTC.

The table lists this clone with a few counts. The genes are TRBV6-4 and TRBJ2-3; no reliable D call. Trimming stripped 3 bases from V and 2 bases from J, with 9 bases between. CDR1 is MRHNA and CDR2 is SNTAGT in the germline V gene. The CDR3 has 14 amino acids. The CDR3 sequence is CASSDGGHTDTQYF. CDR3 DNA: TGTGCCAGCAGTGATGGCGGCCACACAGATACGCAGTATTTT.

The V gene is TRBV5-4, the J gene TRBJ2-7, with 7 bases matching TRBD2. Germline lookup yields CDR1 SGHNT and CDR2 YYREEE (reference sequence). The CDR3 is 14 residues long. Unmatched junction bases numbered 3, after V lost 1 base and J lost 2 bases. CDR3 coding DNA: TGTGCCAGCAGCTTGTCCCGGGGGGCCTACGAGCAGTACTTC. This codes for CASSLSRGAYEQYF.

The gene calls are TRBV5-1 and TRBJ2-1, with 8 bases aligning to TRBD2. The J segment lost 2 bases and the V segment lost 4 bases, leaving 11 bases of the junction unmatched. CDR1 and CDR2 (germline): SGHRS, YFSETQ. The CDR3 covers 17 residues. CDR3 in amino acids: CASSPDKLAAAYNEQFF. The CDR3 DNA is TGCGCCAGCAGCCCCGACAAACTAGCGGCAGCCTACAATGAGCAGTTCTTC.

V and J are TRBV7-2 and TRBJ2-1, with TRBD2 identical over 7 bases. After removal of 5 bases from V and 6 bases from J, the junction contained 1 base not matched to a gene. The CDR3 covers 12 residues. The germline V gene has CDR1 SGHTA and CDR2 FQGNSA. CDR3 sequence: CASSPGGNEQFF. CDR3 nucleotide sequence: TGTGCCAGCAGCCCGGGGGGCAATGAGCAGTTCTTC. Using reference TRBV7-2 and TRBJ2-1 for the parts outside the CDR3, the full variable domain is GAGVSQSPSNKVTEKGKDVELRCDPISGHTALYWYRQSLGQGLEFLIYFQGNSAPDKSGLPSDRFSAERTGGSVSTLTIQRTQQEDSAVYLCASSPGGNEQFFGPGTRLTVL.

The chain joins TRBV13 to TRBJ2-7, with D possibly TRBD1 on 6 matching bases. Per the germline V gene, CDR1 is PRHDT and CDR2 is FYEKMQ (reference sequence). Between the trimmed V and J ends, which lost 1 base and 7 bases, there was a span of 14 bases. This CDR3 has 14 amino acids. The CDR3 coding sequence is TGTGCCAGCAGCTTAGAATCCGGGACATCAGAGCAGTACTTC. Residues: CASSLESGTSEQYF.

The CDR3 DNA reads as TGCAGCGTTCATGAGGGACACAAGAACACTGAAGCTTTCTTT. Protein: CSVHEGHKNTEAFF. J is TRBJ1-1 and V is TRBV29-1, with D perhaps matching TRBD1 (6 bases). This CDR3 spans 14 amino acids. Trimming took 5 bases from V and 1 from J, leaving 14 bases between them. The germline gives CDR1 SQVTM, CDR2 ANQGSEA.

V and J are TRBV18 and TRBJ2-2; 9 nucleotides match TRBD1. With 5 bases clipped from V and 4 bases from J, the junction kept 5 bases outside the gene matches. Per the germline V gene, CDR1 is KGHSH and CDR2 is LQKENI. CDR3 length: 15 residues. CDR3 nucleotide sequence: TGTGCCAGCTCAAGGGGGACAGGGAGCACCGGGGAGCTGTTTTTT. It encodes CASSRGTGSTGELFF.

Note on this clone: One end of the junction does not line up with germline, which may come from a read error. V usage is TRBV7-9 and J usage is TRBJ1-2; 7 bases fit TRBD1. The CDR3 sequence is 15 residues long. CDR1 is SEHNR and CDR2 is FQNEAQ in the germline V gene (reference sequence). This CDR3 reads CSSSQGGRLDYGYTF. The CDR3 nucleotides read TGTTCCAGCAGCCAGGGGGGACGTTTAGACTATGGCTACACCTTC.

The chain employs TRBV30 and TRBJ2-3; 10 nucleotides agree with TRBD1. The V gene end was trimmed by 2 bases and the J gene end by 2 bases; junction bases not matched to a gene: 4. This CDR3 is 15 amino acids long. The V gene's germline CDR1 is GTSNPN and CDR2 SVGIG (reference sequence). The CDR3 loop reads CAWSRGQGTTDTQYF. The CDR3 DNA is TGTGCCTGGAGTCGGGGACAGGGGACCACAGATACGCAGTATTTT. Looking up the rest from reference TRBV30 and TRBJ2-3 gives the full variable domain: SQTIHQWPATLVQPVGSPLSLECTVEGTSNPNLYWYRQAAGRGLQLLFYSVGIGQISSEVPQNLSASRPQDRQFILSSKKLLLSDSGFYLCAWSRGQGTTDTQYFGPGTRLTVL.

The rearrangement joins TRBV2 to TRBJ2-7, with 13 bases fitting TRBD2. Per germline, CDR1 SNHLY and CDR2 FYNNEI. CDR3 size: 15 residues. Trimming at V came to 4 bases and at J to 7 bases, leaving 7 bases not matched to a gene. The CDR3, as DNA: TGTGCCAGCAGTGGCGGACTAGCGGGAGCGATAGAGCAGTACTTC. Translated, it gives CASSGGLAGAIEQYF.

Only a few counts were recorded for this clone. The chain recombines TRBV29-1 with TRBJ1-1, with D possibly being TRBD1 (6 bases). Germline V gives CDR1 SQVTM, CDR2 ANQGSEA. The CDR3 sequence is 13 residues long. Deletions cut 5 bases from V and 2 bases from J, with 12 bases between. The CDR3 reads CSVPGHSNTEAFF. The CDR3 DNA reads TGCAGCGTTCCGGGACACAGTAACACTGAAGCTTTCTTT. The entire variable domain, with the rest obtained from reference TRBV29-1 and TRBJ1-1, is as follows: SAVISQKPSRDICQRGTSLTIQCQVDSQVTMMFWYRQQPGQSLTLIATANQGSEATYESGFVIDKFPISRPNLTFSTLTVSNMSPEDSSIYLCSVPGHSNTEAFFGQGTRLTVV.

V and J are TRBV29-1 and TRBJ1-2; TRBD1 aligns across 9 bases. The CDR3 has 14 residues. The germline CDR1 and CDR2 sequences are SQVTM and ANQGSEA. Losses at the gene ends were 2 bases for V and 7 bases for J; bases not matched to a gene: 8. The chain's CDR3 is CSVESLDRGSGYTF. CDR3 sequence (DNA): TGCAGCGTTGAAAGCCTGGACAGGGGAAGTGGCTACACCTTC.

The rearrangement uses TRBV19 and TRBJ2-7; TRBD2 might be the D (6 bases). The germline V and J ends were trimmed by 5 bases and 2 bases, with 13 bases remaining between them. Germline CDR1 LNHDA, CDR2 SQIVND (reference sequence). CDR3 length equals 14 residues. CDR3 region: CASSHRGSPYEQYF. DNA of the CDR3: TGTGCCAGTAGTCACCGGGGGTCCCCCTACGAGCAGTACTTC.